A single sample gave rise to the 29 T cell receptor beta chains below, sequenced in a study of tumor-infiltrating lymphocytes in primary liver carcinoma. TCR beta cDNA came from roughly 450 ng total RNA, primed with a constant-region primer. Slightly modified ARM-PCR served as the procedure for the TCR beta libraries. These libraries came from three rounds of nested multiplex PCR. TRBV1-TRBV30 forward and Cbeta reverse primers drove the first two roughly 10-cycle rounds. MiXCR was run by TCRdb on the multiplex PCR reads, yielding one entry per CDR3 protein. The data contain fewer than 200,000 distinct CDR3 sequences, approximately 86% of them singletons. Co-extraction of RNA and DNA was performed on 20-30 mg of unsorted bulk tissue. The sequencing input was tumor tissue from primary liver carcinoma. These receptors were collected from a man aged 40-49 years with primary liver carcinoma and hepatitis B virus infection.

This clonotype was detected only once. This chain connects TRBV12-3 or TRBV12-4 to TRBJ2-1; D not resolved. Trimming took 11 bases from V and 6 from J, leaving 11 bases between them. The length of the CDR3 is 11 residues. CDR3 nucleotides: TGTGCCGGCACCCTGACCAATGAGCAGTTCTTC. Residues: CAGTLTNEQFF.

Regarding this clonotype: The germline gene is not matched at one end of the junction; a read error may be the cause. V and J are TRBV4-1 and TRBJ2-2; tentative D call: TRBD2 (5 bases). The CDR3 is made up of 17 amino acids. Germline values: CDR1 MGHRA, CDR2 YSYEKL. The CDR3 region is CASNQDRARANTGELSF. In DNA, the CDR3 is TGCGCCAGCAACCAAGATAGAGCGAGAGCGAACACCGGGGAGCTGTCTTTT.

With respect to this clonotype: The germline gene is not matched at one end of the junction; a read error may be the cause. V and J are TRBV6-5 and TRBJ2-1, with 9 bases lining up with TRBD1. CDR3 size: 15 residues. Germline V lookup: CDR1 MNHEY, CDR2 SVGAGI. The CDR3 region is CASSPGTGWVNEQLF. As DNA, the CDR3 is TGTGCCAGCAGTCCCGGGACAGGGTGGGTAAATGAGCAGTTATTC.

There are many counts of this clonotype. The V call is TRBV28, the J call TRBJ1-3, with a weak D call TRBD1 (6 bases). The ends were cut back, 2 bases at V and 0 bases at J, with 11 bases in the middle. The CDR3 runs 16 residues. Germline assignment: CDR1 MDHEN and CDR2 SYDVKM. CDR3 coding DNA: TGTGCCAGCAGTTTAATGGGGGGCCCCTCTGGAAACACCATATATTTT. It yields the protein CASSLMGGPSGNTIYF.

Note on this clonotype: Germline is not matched at one junction end, which may reflect a read error. The chain has TRBV5-6 and TRBJ2-5; D may match TRBD1 or TRBD2 (5 bases each). The CDR3 has 13 amino acids. The germline V gene has CDR1 SGHDT and CDR2 YYEEEE. The CDR3 DNA reads as TGTGACAGCAGCTCGGGGCAGCAAGAGACCCAGTACTTC. Its translation: CDSSSGQQETQYF.

On this clonotype: Sequence at one end of the junction differs from germline and may be a read error. The rearrangement links TRBV6-2 or TRBV6-3 to TRBJ2-1; 9 bases map to TRBD1. CDR3 length equals 16 residues. CDR1 and CDR2 (germline): MNHEY, SVGEGT. In DNA form, the CDR3 reads TGTGCCATCAGTCTGCCGGGACAGGGCTCCTACAATGGGCAGTTCTTC. It encodes CAISLPGQGSYNGQFF.

A word on this clonotype: One end of the junction fails to match germline, which may point to a read error. The rearrangement uses TRBV24-1 and TRBJ1-2, with a tentative D call TRBD1 (5 bases). The CDR3 runs to 14 residues. CDR1 is KGHDR and CDR2 is SFDVKD in the germline V gene. In DNA form, the CDR3 reads TGTGCCACCAGTGACCCGAGTCGGGACTATGACTACACCTTC. Translating it yields CATSDPSRDYDYTF.

There are a few counts of this clonotype. The V and J genes are TRBV6-6 and TRBJ1-2; D is ambiguous. The CDR3 spans 14 residues. V dropped 7 bases and J dropped 5 bases, with 17 bases sitting between them. Germline assignment: CDR1 MNHNY and CDR2 SVGAGI (reference sequence). The CDR3 sequence: CASTTDPRNYGYTF. As DNA, the CDR3 is TGTGCCAGCACCACGGATCCCAGGAATTATGGCTACACCTTC.

Concerning this clonotype: One end of the junction does not line up with germline, which may come from a read error. V and J are TRBV12-3 or TRBV12-4 and TRBJ1-5; D remains ambiguous. This CDR3 has 13 residues. CDR3 sequence reads: CVSSFRVLQPQHF. CDR3 in DNA: TGTGTCAGCAGTTTTAGGGTCCTGCAGCCCCAGCATTTT.

Of note for this clonotype: At one end, the junction sequence differs from germline, possibly due to a read error. The chain joins TRBV6-1 to TRBJ2-4; TRBD1 agrees at 8 bases. The CDR3 loop spans 16 amino acids. CDR1 and CDR2 from the germline V gene are MNHNS and SASEGT. CDR3 amino acids: CASSATGGSSKNIQYF. CDR3 DNA: TGTGCCAGCAGTGCCACAGGGGGGTCCAGCAAAAACATTCAGTATTTC.

The chain recombines TRBV29-1 with TRBJ1-1, with D hard to call. The CDR3 is 14 amino acids. V lost 7 bases and J lost 3, with 18 bases in between. Germline CDR1 reads SQVTM; CDR2 reads ANQGSEA. In DNA form, the CDR3 reads TGCAGCGACCGCCGGGGTGGAGAGGACACTGAAGCTTTCTTT. Translated, it gives CSDRRGGEDTEAFF.

Worth noting for this clonotype: The junction differs from germline at one of its ends, possibly a read error. The gene calls are TRBV11-1 and TRBJ2-4, with 13 positions matching TRBD2. Germline assignment: CDR1 SGHAT and CDR2 FQDESV (reference sequence). This CDR3 region has 17 residues. CDR3 in amino acids: CTNTFPGTSGTKNIQYF. CDR3 bases: TGTACCAACACCTTTCCCGGGACTAGCGGGACCAAAAACATTCAATACTTC.

For this clonotype: The CDR3 end shows no conserved phenylalanine or tryptophan, and so a read error is likely. This sequence joins TRBV29-1 and TRBJ2-3; TRBD1 agrees at 7 bases. Germline V gene data show CDR1 as SQVTM and CDR2 as ANQGSEA. The CDR3 consists of 14 residues. The CDR3 nucleotides read TGCAGTGTTTCCGGAACAGGGGCGTCAGATTCGCAGTATTAT. It is translated as CSVSGTGASDSQYY.

As for this clonotype: Its ends do not fully match the called genes, so a read error is possible. The V gene is TRBV30, the J gene TRBJ2-7; D is uncertain. CDR1 and CDR2 (germline): GTSNPN, SVGIG (reference sequence). This CDR3 has 12 residues. CDR3 nucleotides: TGTGCCTGGAGTACCCCCCTCGACGAGCAATACTTC. This sequence encodes CAWSTPLDEQYF.

A word on this clonotype: A much larger clone is a single base away; this may be a read error. The V call is TRBV28, the J call TRBJ2-3; tentative D call: TRBD1 (6 bases). There are 14 residues in the CDR3. CDR1 MDHEN and CDR2 SYDVKM come from the germline V gene. The CDR3 protein is CASTLYSGADTQYF. CDR3 nucleotide sequence: TGTGCCAGCACTTTATATTCAGGGGCAGATACGCAGTATTTT.

Comments on this clonotype: Because the CDR3 is missing its conserved closing phenylalanine or tryptophan, this is likely a read error. No DNA is shown, since the ends of the CDR3 on it are uncertain; the CDR3 is the one TCRdb lists. The V gene is TRBV6-2 or TRBV6-3, the J gene TRBJ1-1; the table gives TRBD1 as D, unverified against the DNA. The V gene's germline CDR1 is MNHEY and CDR2 SVGEGT. 15 amino acids form the CDR3, both terminal residues included. The CDR3 protein is CASSEQGARSTEAFL.

Notes on this clonotype: One base away lies a much larger clone, so this may be a sequencing read error. CDR3 bases: TGTGCCAGCAGCTCAGGAGCGGCCTCCTACAATGAGCTGTTCTTC. The encoded protein is CASSSGAASYNELFF. The gene calls are TRBV5-8 and TRBJ2-1, with a tentative D call TRBD2 (5 bases). The CDR3 spans 15 residues. The germline gives CDR1 SGHTS, CDR2 YDEGEE.

This clonotype was detected ten times or more. The V call is TRBV7-9, the J call TRBJ1-2; weak D call: TRBD1 (6 bases). The CDR3 length is 15 residues. Germline V CDR1 and CDR2: SEHNR, FQNEAQ (reference sequence). The V end lost 4 bases, the J end lost 2 bases, and 14 bases lay between the germline ends. CDR3 loop: CASSYQRGANYGYTF. The CDR3 DNA sequence: TGTGCCAGCAGCTACCAACGGGGGGCGAACTATGGCTACACCTTC.

This clonotype was counted ten times or more. The chain carries TRBV29-1 and TRBJ1-5; no definite D call. Germline values: CDR1 SQVTM, CDR2 ANQGSEA. Trimming cost V 7 bases and J 5 bases, with 12 bases left between them. This CDR3 is built from 12 residues. This CDR3 is CSAADGDQPQHF. Here the CDR3 DNA reads TGCAGCGCCGCGGACGGCGATCAGCCCCAGCATTTT. Variable domain in full (rest from reference TRBV29-1 and TRBJ1-5): SAVISQKPSRDICQRGTSLTIQCQVDSQVTMMFWYRQQPGQSLTLIATANQGSEATYESGFVIDKFPISRPNLTFSTLTVSNMSPEDSSIYLCSAADGDQPQHFGDGTRLSIL.

As to this clonotype: Compared with germline, one end of the junction differs, possibly owing to a read error. V and J are TRBV6-6 and TRBJ2-2; 14 nucleotides align to TRBD2. The CDR3 consists of 20 residues. Germline V gene sequence: CDR1 MNHNY, CDR2 SVGAGI (reference sequence). The CDR3 reads CASNYMGRGLAGAKSGELFF. CDR3 DNA sequence: TGTGCCAGCAATTACATGGGAAGGGGACTAGCGGGAGCTAAGTCCGGGGAGCTGTTTTTT.

This clonotype was seen once. The V gene is TRBV29-1, the J gene TRBJ2-1; TRBD1 matches 9 bases. The J call may be mistaken, given a closer DNA end match to TRBJ2-7. CDR3 length: 13 amino acids. Germline V gene lookup returns CDR1 SQVTM and CDR2 ANQGSEA. The CDR3 spells CSVTGTGNKEQYF. As DNA, the CDR3 is TGCAGCGTGACCGGGACAGGGAACAAAGAACAGTACTTC.

About this clonotype: The conserved phenylalanine or tryptophan normally closing the CDR3 is absent here, so this likely arose from a read error. The rearrangement uses TRBV10-2 and TRBJ2-3; TRBD2 aligns across 9 bases. CDR3 length: 17 amino acids. Per germline, CDR1 WSHSY and CDR2 SAAADI. Here the CDR3 reads CANSELQGLANTDTQYY. The CDR3 DNA is TGCGCCAACAGTGAGTTACAGGGACTAGCTAACACAGATACGCAGTATTAT.

This clonotype was counted a single time. Sequence at one end of the junction differs from germline and may be a read error. The J gene is TRBJ2-1, the V gene TRBV29-1, with 8 bases lining up with TRBD2. Germline CDR1 SQVTM, CDR2 ANQGSEA. This CDR3 comprises 15 residues. The CDR3 protein is CSVDSRREDYDEQFF. DNA of the CDR3: TGCAGCGTTGATTCTCGGCGGGAGGACTACGATGAGCAGTTCTTC.

A note on this clonotype: This CDR3 is missing its conserved last phenylalanine or tryptophan, likely due to a read error. This sequence joins TRBV29-1 and TRBJ2-5; D could derive from TRBD1 or TRBD2 (5 bases each). CDR1 SQVTM and CDR2 ANQGSEA come from the germline V gene. The CDR3 has 14 residues. The CDR3 reads CSCHVGTGQETQYL. The CDR3 coding sequence is TGCAGTTGCCACGTCGGGACGGGGCAAGAGACCCAGTACCTC.

This clonotype was observed a single time. The genes are TRBV12-5 and TRBJ2-2; D may be TRBD1 (6 bases). V gave up 5 bases and J gave up 5 bases, with 18 bases separating them. The CDR3 loop spans 16 amino acids. Germline CDR1 is LGHNT and CDR2 is FRNRAP. CDR3 DNA sequence: TGTGCTAGTGGTACGGGACATGGGGCGGGTACCGGGGAGCTGTTTTTT. Translating gives CASGTGHGAGTGELFF.

In the case of this clonotype: A read error is likely, as this CDR3 ends without the conserved phenylalanine or tryptophan. This sequence joins TRBV29-1 and TRBJ1-1; D is unresolved. Germline V gene sequence: CDR1 SQVTM, CDR2 ANQGSEA. CDR3 length equals 13 residues. CDR3 DNA: TGCGGCGCTCAGAGCCAGAAGAACACAGAAGCTTTCCTT. It codes for CGAQSQKNTEAFL.

About this clonotype: Germline and junction disagree at one end, which may indicate a read error. The chain couples TRBV5-4 to TRBJ2-5, with 14 positions matching TRBD2. From germline, CDR1 is SGHNT and CDR2 YYREEE (reference sequence). CDR3 length equals 18 residues. CDR3 sequence reads: CACSLGLAGAGPQDTQYF. The DNA of the CDR3 is TGTGCCTGCAGTTTGGGACTAGCGGGAGCGGGACCCCAAGATACCCAGTACTTC. Full variable domain (missing parts from reference TRBV5-4 and TRBJ2-5): ETGVTQSPTHLIKTRGQQVTLRCSSQSGHNTVSWYQQALGQGPQFIFQYYREEENGRGNFPPRFSGLQFPNYSSELNVNALELDDSALYLCACSLGLAGAGPQDTQYFGPGTRLLVL.

This clonotype is labeled as medium-sized (0.01 to 0.1%). This sequence joins TRBV6-2 or TRBV6-3 and TRBJ2-4, with TRBD2 matching 8 bases. Germline-derived CDR1 and CDR2 are MNHEY and SVGEGT. V was clipped by 5 bases and J by 5 bases; unmatched bases: 5. The CDR3 contains 14 residues. The DNA of the CDR3 is TGTGCCAGCAGTCGCCGGGGGGGCGAAAACATTCAGTACTTC. It translates to CASSRRGGENIQYF.

A remark on this clonotype: The junction differs from germline at one of its ends, possibly a read error. The rearrangement uses TRBV5-5 and TRBJ2-5; D remains ambiguous. The CDR3 is 17 amino acids. Germline V CDR1 and CDR2: SGHKS, YYEKEE (reference sequence). In DNA form, the CDR3 reads TGTGCCACCAGCTTTCGACCGCGAGGAAACCTGGGTGAGACCCAGTACTTC. It specifies CATSFRPRGNLGETQYF. The whole variable domain, remainder taken from reference TRBV5-5 and TRBJ2-5, is DAGVTQSPTHLIKTRGQQVTLRCSPISGHKSVSWYQQVLGQGPQFIFQYYEKEERGRGNFPDRFSARQFPNYSSELNVNALLLGDSALYLCATSFRPRGNLGETQYFGPGTRLLVL.